The 23 T cell receptor beta chains reported below all come from one sample, sequenced in a study of T cell repertoires in cytomegalovirus infection. These receptors have no identified antigens. MiXCR was run by TCRdb on the reads, yielding one entry per CDR3 protein. This repertoire shows 250,000 to 300,000 distinct CDR3 sequences, around 20% found once; its top ten account for about 21%. The sample in question was cultured PBMCs, obtained from culture after CMV antigen stimulation. The source of these receptors is a human donor in good health (CMV status not recorded). Some clones in this sample may be carry-over from other donors' samples.

The rearrangement links TRBV19 to TRBJ2-2; D is possibly TRBD2 (5 bases). Per the germline V gene, CDR1 is LNHDA and CDR2 is SQIVND (reference sequence). Between the trimmed V and J ends, which lost 4 bases and 4 bases, there was a span of 16 bases. The CDR3 extends over 16 amino acids. The DNA for the CDR3 is TGTGCCAGTAGTACGTTGGACTTCCTTTCCACCGGGGAGCTGTTTTTT. Encoded protein: CASSTLDFLSTGELFF.

The J gene is TRBJ2-1, the V gene TRBV12-5, with no clear D. This CDR3 has 12 residues. CDR1 and CDR2 (germline): LGHNT, FRNRAP. V was pared by 1 base and J by 10 bases, with 8 bases between. CDR3 residues: CASGLGDREQFF. The CDR3 bases are TGTGCTAGTGGTTTGGGCGATAGGGAGCAGTTCTTC.

The chain couples TRBV20-1 to TRBJ1-3; D is unclear. Deletions cut 0 bases from V and 0 bases from J, with 12 bases between. This CDR3 is 16 amino acids long. The germline CDR1 and CDR2 sequences are DFQATT and SNEGSKA (reference sequence). The CDR3 loop is CSARDPRGASGNTIYF. The CDR3 nucleotides are TGCAGTGCTAGAGATCCGCGAGGAGCCTCTGGAAACACCATATATTTT.

This clonotype was seen ten or more times. The rearrangement links TRBV7-2 to TRBJ2-1; D is perhaps TRBD2 (5 bases). Per the germline V gene, CDR1 is SGHTA and CDR2 is FQGNSA. This CDR3 has 14 residues. Trimming cost V 7 bases and J 0 bases, with 10 bases left between them. The DNA for the CDR3 is TGTGCCAGCACCCAAGAGGGCTCCTACAATGAGCAGTTCTTC. This gives the protein CASTQEGSYNEQFF.

The J gene is TRBJ2-5, the V gene TRBV30; 8 bases are a match to TRBD2. This CDR3 contains 19 residues. After removal of 2 bases from V and 5 bases from J, the junction contained 22 bases not matched to a gene. CDR1 is GTSNPN, CDR2 SVGIG, per germline (reference sequence). The CDR3 DNA follows: TGTGCCTGGAGTTCCCCGAGGGGACTACTAGCGGAGTTGGTCGAGACCCAGTACTTC. This codes for CAWSSPRGLLAELVETQYF.

The rearrangement links TRBV4-3 to TRBJ2-3, with D possibly matching TRBD1 (6 bases). This CDR3 contains 14 residues. The germline V and J ends were trimmed by 0 bases and 11 bases, with 15 bases remaining between them. Germline CDR1 reads LGHNA; CDR2 reads YSLEER. CDR3 sequence reads: CASSQEALLGGQYF. The CDR3, as DNA: TGCGCCAGCAGCCAAGAAGCGTTACTAGGGGGGCAGTATTTT.

This clonotype was seen only a few times. This chain joins TRBV7-9 and TRBJ1-2; unclear D gene. Germline V gene lookup returns CDR1 SEHNR and CDR2 FQNEAQ (reference sequence). The CDR3 contains 15 residues. The V gene lost 3 bases and the J gene lost 3 bases, with 14 bases spanning the gap. This chain's CDR3 is CASSLTVSPDYGYTF. The CDR3 DNA reads as TGTGCCAGCAGCTTGACTGTCAGTCCAGACTATGGCTACACCTTC.

In its sample, this clonotype was seen a few times. The chain has TRBV27 and TRBJ2-3, with 10 nucleotides matching TRBD2. CDR3 length: 15 amino acids. The junction had 7 bases not matched to a gene; V was cut back by 5 bases and J by 5 bases. CDR1 is MNHEY and CDR2 is SMNVEV in the germline V gene (reference sequence). The CDR3 loop reads CASSIGTSDRDTQYF. The CDR3 DNA reads as TGTGCCAGCAGTATAGGGACTAGCGATAGAGATACGCAGTATTTT.

The chain employs TRBV19 and TRBJ2-7, with TRBD1 identical over 8 bases. The CDR3 has 12 amino acids. Looked up from germline, CDR1 is LNHDA and CDR2 is SQIVND (reference sequence). V shed 7 bases and J 6 bases; nucleotides not matched to a gene: 5. CDR3 residues: CASTDRGSEQYF. The DNA for the CDR3 is TGTGCCAGTACCGACAGGGGCAGCGAGCAGTACTTC. The full variable domain, its missing parts supplied by reference TRBV19 and TRBJ2-7, is DGGITQSPKYLFRKEGQNVTLSCEQNLNHDAMYWYRQDPGQGLRLIYYSQIVNDFQKGDIAEGYSVSREKKESFPLTVTSAQKNPTAFYLCASTDRGSEQYFGPGTRLTVT.

This clonotype was recorded a few times. The chain joins TRBV7-9 to TRBJ2-5; 8 bases map to TRBD2. This CDR3 comprises 16 residues. Germline V gives CDR1 SEHNR, CDR2 FQNEAQ (reference sequence). With V trimmed by 5 bases and J by 2 bases, 10 bases remained unmatched. CDR3 DNA sequence: TGTGCCAGCAGCGGACCCGGGACTAGAACTCAAGAGACCCAGTACTTC. Its translation is CASSGPGTRTQETQYF.

V and J are TRBV6-5 and TRBJ1-6; D is possibly TRBD1 (6 bases). The CDR3 covers 15 residues. The germline V and J ends were trimmed by 1 base and 4 bases, with 8 bases remaining between them. CDR1 and CDR2 from the germline V gene are MNHEY and SVGAGI. The CDR3 region is CASSYFGQYNSPLHF. The DNA for the CDR3 is TGTGCCAGCAGTTACTTCGGACAGTATAATTCACCCCTCCACTTT.

The rearrangement links TRBV7-2 to TRBJ2-1, with TRBD1 matching 7 bases. The germline V gene encodes CDR1 SGHTA and CDR2 FQGNSA. This CDR3 comprises 15 residues. V shed 5 bases and J 9 bases; nucleotides not matched to a gene: 13. The CDR3 reads CASSPRTGILGEQFF. As DNA, the CDR3 is TGTGCCAGCAGCCCACGGACAGGTATTTTGGGTGAGCAGTTCTTC.

This clonotype occurred a few times. V gene TRBV30 combines with J gene TRBJ2-1; 9 positions match TRBD2. The length of the CDR3 is 15 residues. V dropped 7 bases and J dropped 2; count of bases not matched to a gene: 9. From germline, CDR1 is GTSNPN and CDR2 SVGIG (reference sequence). The CDR3, as DNA: TGTGCCTACCTGCGGGAGGGCCGCGCCTACAATGAGCAGTTCTTC. It codes for CAYLREGRAYNEQFF.

V gene TRBV5-1 combines with J gene TRBJ2-1; 12 bases match TRBD2. Germline CDR1 SGHRS, CDR2 YFSETQ. The CDR3 is 14 amino acids. The V gene end was trimmed by 2 bases and the J gene end by 7 bases; junction bases not matched to a gene: 1. CDR3 DNA: TGCGCCAGCAGCTTAACTAGCGGGAGGAATGAGCAGTTCTTC. Translating it yields CASSLTSGRNEQFF.

The rearrangement links TRBV18 to TRBJ2-1; 10 bases align to TRBD2. Germline CDR1 and CDR2: KGHSH and LQKENI. V lost 6 bases and J lost 9; bases outside the gene matches: 8. This CDR3 contains 14 residues. For the CDR3, the DNA is TGTGCCAGCTCTCAAGCGGGAGGGTTATCTGAGCAGTTCTTC. Amino acid sequence: CASSQAGGLSEQFF.

In its sample, this clonotype was seen many times. V and J are TRBV11-2 and TRBJ2-1; 13 bases are a match to TRBD2. V lost 6 bases to trimming and J lost 0 bases; unmatched junction nucleotides: 11. CDR1 and CDR2 from the germline V gene are SGHAT and FQNNGV. There are 19 residues in the CDR3. The CDR3, as DNA: TGTGCCAGCAGGCCCGGACTAGCGGGAGATAGGAGCTCCTACAATGAGCAGTTCTTC. Its protein is CASRPGLAGDRSSYNEQFF.

The chain is built from TRBV27 and TRBJ2-7; maybe TRBD1 (6 bases). The germline V gene encodes CDR1 MNHEY and CDR2 SMNVEV (reference sequence). Trimming removed 5 bases at V and 2 bases at J, with 19 bases between. This CDR3 has 16 residues. In DNA form, the CDR3 reads TGTGCCAGCAGTGCCTTATTATACAGGGATACCTACGAGCAGTACTTC. Protein sequence: CASSALLYRDTYEQYF.

Many counts were recorded for this clonotype. This rearrangement joins TRBV7-9 to TRBJ2-1; D is unclear. The CDR3 spans 16 residues. With 3 bases removed from V and 3 bases from J, the gap between germline ends came to 15 bases. CDR1 and CDR2 from the germline V gene are SEHNR and FQNEAQ (reference sequence). In DNA form, the CDR3 reads TGTGCCAGCAGCTTGGGATCGCCTGGGCTCTACAATGAGCAGTTCTTC. Its protein product is CASSLGSPGLYNEQFF.

J is TRBJ2-3 and V is TRBV27; 12 bases are shared with TRBD2. The CDR3 has 16 amino acids. Germline CDR1 MNHEY, CDR2 SMNVEV (reference sequence). The V and J ends lost 10 bases and 6 bases, in that order; junction bases with no gene match: 14. The CDR3 spells CATRLAGGPLADTQYF. DNA of the CDR3: TGTGCCACCCGCCTAGCGGGAGGGCCTTTGGCGGATACGCAGTATTTT.

The chain recombines TRBV6-2 or TRBV6-3 with TRBJ2-7; D perhaps matches TRBD1 (6 bases). CDR1 is MNHEY and CDR2 is SVGEGT in the germline V gene. V was trimmed by 7 bases and J by 5 bases, leaving 6 bases between them. This CDR3 is built from 10 residues. The CDR3 loop reads CASKGDEQYF. The CDR3 region has the DNA TGTGCCAGCAAGGGGGACGAGCAGTACTTC.

V is TRBV6-2 or TRBV6-3 and J is TRBJ2-3; D gene unclear. Trimming took 5 bases from V and 2 from J, leaving 8 bases between them. The V gene's germline CDR1 is MNHEY and CDR2 SVGEGT. The CDR3 is 13 amino acids. The CDR3 DNA reads TGTGCCAGCAGTCCGACATACACAGATACGCAGTATTTT. Protein product: CASSPTYTDTQYF.

This clonotype was recorded at least ten times. The V gene is TRBV27, the J gene TRBJ2-2; the D gene is possibly TRBD1 (5 bases). This CDR3 has 16 residues. CDR1 MNHEY and CDR2 SMNVEV come from the germline V gene (reference sequence). Trimming pared 2 bases from V and 4 bases from J, leaving 14 bases between. The CDR3 loop is CASSLDSPLSTGELFF. The CDR3 DNA sequence: TGTGCCAGCAGTTTAGACAGTCCTCTCAGCACCGGGGAGCTGTTTTTT.

The chain links TRBV4-1 to TRBJ2-7; D is perhaps TRBD1 (5 bases). CDR1 and CDR2 (germline): MGHRA, YSYEKL. Trimming stripped 0 bases from V and 2 bases from J, with 8 bases between. The CDR3 runs to 14 residues. The CDR3 nucleotides are TGCGCCAGCAGCCAAGAGTGGGGCACCTACGAGCAGTACTTC. Its translation: CASSQEWGTYEQYF.